This T cell receptor beta chain was sequenced for a study of shared T cell receptors in the human thymus (dated by TCRdb to the early 2020s). Broadly, across the study: The study examined how self-reactive, shared T-cell receptor alpha chains are generated in the human thymus.

About this clone: There is no known antigen for this receptor. Qualities for individual bases were not recorded, and no much larger clone is one base off.

The method was the immunoSEQ multiplex PCR assay. The immuneACCESS repertoire file appears here via TCRdb, limited to in-frame rearrangements. These files lack a portion of the clones; in checked studies, under half of the deficit traces to unresolved V genes, and the cause of the others is not known. The sample table lists 700,000 or so clones, approximately 85% of them with a count of one. The ten biggest clones cover about 0.0098% of the sample. The germline V gene (reference sequence) yields MNHEY for CDR1 and SMNVEV for CDR2. Cut back by 10 bases and 1 base, the V and J ends lie 13 bases apart. Spanning cysteine to phenylalanine, the CDR3 consists of 13 amino acids. This entry keeps only the CDR3 DNA: 39 bases, framed from base 1. The data were also submitted as part of a second study, on human thymus T cells. From that second study: Immunologically healthy infants undergoing open corrective cardiac surgery for congenital heart defects in Finland were used as donors. Thymus tissue was obtained as surgical resects removed during corrective cardiac surgery. V and J gene segment usage appeared biased in both thymic and peripheral blood repertoires. According to the related research, thymic TCR repertoires were highly overlapping among unrelated individuals. The study characterized TCR alpha and beta repertoires from about 8 infant thymus samples and four related peripheral blood samples. Donor ages ranged from about 7 to 244 days, and the cohort comprised six or seven male and a couple of female infants. Thymocytes were mechanically released from the tissue and were stored as pellets of roughly 9-30 million cells at -70 degrees C. A QIAsymphony instrument was used to extract genomic DNA from the frozen cell pellets. The immunoSEQ multiplex PCR assay was used to amplify the TCRB and TCRAD loci from a standardized amount of quality-controlled genomic DNA. Amplicons spanned the V(D)J region at a length sufficient to cover the CDR3 and identify V and J genes. The commercial immunoSEQ service was used to sequence amplicons on an Illumina platform. Primer bias and sequencing errors were corrected as previously described, and TCRAD and TCRB definitions were based on the IMGT database. Analysis of the repertoires was done with immunoSEQ Analyzer 3.0 and VDJTools and included basic statistics, V/J segment usage, diversity estimates, rarefaction and pairwise overlap. Diversity was estimated using the Chao1, ChaoE, Efron-Thisted, Shannon and inverse Simpson indices, and was also estimated on datasets down-sampled to the size of the smallest sample. Repertoire overlap used strict matching of CDR3 nucleotide sequence, V gene and J gene, with Jaccard-based multidimensional scaling clustering. On average, thymus samples yielded 750,000 to 1,000,000 unique TCRB clonotypes, whereas blood samples yielded around 88,000.

The sequenced sample consisted of thymocytes. The receptor chain draws on TRBV27 and TRBJ1-1; the D gene is possibly TRBD1, with 6 bases matching. The TCR originated in a girl under three years old with a congenital heart defect. Donor details come from another sample of the same person, matched by shared clones. In nucleotides, the sequence is TGTGCCATTTCGGACAGCGCGAACACTGAAGCTTTCTTT. Translated, this gives CAISDSANTEAFF.